This T cell receptor (beta chain) was observed in a study of T cell repertoires in cytomegalovirus infection. Overall study context: CMV epitopes that were recently identified and HLA-C-restricted were used alongside well-studied HLA-B-restricted ones. From public TCR beta signatures came an indication of both CMV infection and matching HLA type. Study-wide results and caveats: Across the ex vivo response, the dominant clonotypes were HLA-C-restricted CMV-specific TCR beta clonotypes. Identification of carriers of CMV plus the relevant HLA was performed using cumulative public TCR beta family frequency.

Remarks on this clonotype: Its target is unknown.

One entry per CDR3 protein results from TCRdb running MiXCR on the reads. The data hold about a million distinct CDR3 sequences, with under 40% observed a single time. The CDR3 has 18 residues. J gave up 0 bases and V 0 bases, and 5 bases lay outside the gene matches. Germline V gene data show CDR1 as MNHEY and CDR2 as SVGEGT. This chain uses TRBV6-2 or TRBV6-3 with TRBJ2-5; 12 bases fit TRBD2. The starting material was cultured CD8+ T cells from PBMCs, obtained from culture after CMV antigen stimulation. This TCR was recovered from a human donor in good health (CMV status not recorded). Some clones in this sample may be carry-over from other donors' samples. The CDR3 DNA reads TGTGCCAGCAGTTACTCGCCTGGACTAGCGGGAAACCAAGAGACCCAGTACTTC. Encoded protein: CASSYSPGLAGNQETQYF.